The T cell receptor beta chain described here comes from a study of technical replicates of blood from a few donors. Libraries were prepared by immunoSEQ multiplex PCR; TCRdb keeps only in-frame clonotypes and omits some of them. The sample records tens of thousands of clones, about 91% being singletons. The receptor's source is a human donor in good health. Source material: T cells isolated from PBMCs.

The CDR3 reads CASSPHGRARVNTEAFF. DNA for the CDR3: TGTGCCAGCAGTCCCCACGGGCGGGCGAGGGTGAACACTGAAGCTTTCTTT. The V and J genes are TRBV27 and TRBJ1-1; D unclear. The CDR3 contains 17 residues. The V end was cut by 5 bases, the J end by 0 bases, with 19 bases between. In germline, CDR1 is MNHEY, CDR2 SMNVEV (reference sequence).